A selection of T cell receptor beta chains follows, all from one sample in a study of T cell repertoires in cytomegalovirus infection. Their specific antigens are unknown. TCRdb processed the reads anew with MiXCR; each CDR3 protein has one entry. The sample consists of 650,000 to 900,000 distinct CDR3 sequences, 30% to 35% of them appearing once. This specimen was cultured CD8+ T cells from PBMCs, taken from culture after CMV antigen stimulation. These receptors came from a human donor in good health (CMV status not recorded). Some clones in this sample may be carry-over from other donors' samples. Each CDR3 is given with its conserved first and last residue. A D gene is named only where the DNA matches it firmly. Clone sizes are given selectively: once, few, many, or a class where the clone is expanded.

J: TRBJ1-1
size: few
V: TRBV4-1
D: NA
CDR3: CASSQGPVPGTEAFF
DNA: TGCGCCAGCAGCCAAGGTCCCGTCCCGGGAACTGAAGCTTTCTTT

J: TRBJ1-5
size: NA
V: TRBV4-1
D: TRBD1
CDR3: CASSAGQGASNQPQHF
DNA: TGCGCCAGCAGCGCGGGACAGGGGGCTAGCAATCAGCCCCAGCATTTT

J: TRBJ1-1
size: many
V: TRBV7-8
D: NA
CDR3: CASSLQGLPNTEAFF
DNA: TGTGCCAGCAGCTTACAGGGACTGCCGAACACTGAAGCTTTCTTT

J: TRBJ1-2
size: many
V: TRBV27
D: NA
CDR3: CASSLGQYYGYTF
DNA: TGTGCCAGCAGCTTAGGACAGTACTATGGCTACACCTTC

J: TRBJ2-3
size: many
V: TRBV7-9
D: NA
CDR3: CASSKNVAQYF
DNA: TGTGCCAGCAGCAAAAACGTGGCGCAGTATTTT

J: TRBJ1-4
size: NA
V: TRBV12-3/TRBV12-4
D: NA
CDR3: CASSPDPRPGWELFF
DNA: TGTGCCAGCAGCCCCGACCCCCGGCCGGGATGGGAACTGTTTTTT

J: TRBJ2-7
size: NA
V: TRBV13
D: NA
CDR3: CASSLEQDPYEQYF
DNA: TGTGCCAGCAGCTTAGAACAGGATCCCTACGAGCAGTACTTC

J: TRBJ1-2
size: few
V: TRBV4-3
D: NA
CDR3: CASSQADRSHYGYTF
DNA: TGCGCCAGCAGCCAAGCCGACCGATCCCACTATGGCTACACCTTC

J: TRBJ1-1
size: NA
V: TRBV7-2
D: NA
CDR3: CASSLYREDEAFF
DNA: TGTGCCAGCAGCTTATACAGGGAGGATGAAGCTTTCTTT

J: TRBJ1-5
size: NA
V: TRBV19
D: TRBD1
CDR3: CASSMETGGQPQHF
DNA: TGTGCCAGTAGTATGGAGACAGGGGGCCAGCCCCAGCATTTT

J: TRBJ1-2
size: NA
V: TRBV5-1
D: NA
CDR3: CASSLDQYGYTF
DNA: TGCGCCAGCAGCTTAGACCAGTATGGCTACACCTTC

J: TRBJ2-1
size: NA
V: TRBV27
D: TRBD1
CDR3: CASGDRDNEQFF
DNA: TGTGCCAGCGGGGACAGAGACAATGAGCAGTTCTTC

J: TRBJ1-1
size: NA
V: TRBV9
D: NA
CDR3: CASSVEGRDTEAFF
DNA: TGTGCCAGCAGCGTAGAAGGGAGGGACACTGAAGCTTTCTTT

J: TRBJ2-1
size: few
V: TRBV7-9
D: TRBD2
CDR3: CASSGPGSGRGGYNEQFF
DNA: TGTGCCAGCAGCGGACCCGGATCTGGGCGGGGGGGATACAATGAGCAGTTCTTC

J: TRBJ2-6
size: NA
V: TRBV12-5
D: NA
CDR3: CASGLQPGLRSGANVLTF
DNA: TGTGCTAGTGGTCTTCAACCGGGACTTCGCTCTGGGGCCAACGTCCTGACTTTC

J: TRBJ1-2
size: few
V: TRBV27
D: NA
CDR3: CASSLLGFRGYTF
DNA: TGTGCCAGCAGTTTGTTGGGGTTTCGAGGCTACACCTTC

J: TRBJ1-2
size: many
V: TRBV7-9
D: TRBD1
CDR3: CASSLGQGSGYTF
DNA: TGTGCCAGCAGCTTAGGACAGGGGTCTGGCTACACCTTC

J: TRBJ2-4
size: NA
V: TRBV11-1
D: NA
CDR3: CASSPPGPRANIQYF
DNA: TGTGCCAGCAGCCCCCCGGGACCAAGAGCGAACATTCAGTACTTC

J: TRBJ2-2
size: NA
V: TRBV6-5
D: NA
CDR3: CASSYALQGAGELFF
DNA: TGTGCCAGCAGTTACGCGCTACAGGGTGCCGGGGAGCTGTTTTTT

J: TRBJ1-6
size: many
V: TRBV7-2
D: NA
CDR3: CASSLAGGPISSYNSPLHF
DNA: TGTGCCAGCAGCTTAGCCGGGGGACCGATAAGCTCCTATAATTCACCCCTCCACTTT

J: TRBJ2-7
size: many
V: TRBV6-1
D: NA
CDR3: CASSRSGVARINEQYF
DNA: TGTGCCAGCAGTCGCTCGGGGGTGGCCCGGATTAACGAGCAGTACTTC

J: TRBJ1-1
size: NA
V: TRBV10-2
D: NA
CDR3: CASSGGPGATEAFF
DNA: TGCGCCAGCAGTGGGGGTCCCGGAGCCACTGAAGCTTTCTTT

J: TRBJ1-6
size: NA
V: TRBV27
D: NA
CDR3: CSSSLKDTSSYNSPLHF
DNA: TGTTCCAGCAGTTTGAAGGACACGAGCTCCTATAATTCACCCCTCCACTTT

J: TRBJ2-1
size: few
V: TRBV7-8
D: TRBD2
CDR3: CASSLEAYSGDSYNEQFF
DNA: TGTGCCAGCAGCTTAGAAGCCTATAGCGGGGACTCCTACAATGAGCAGTTCTTC

J: TRBJ1-1
size: NA
V: TRBV6-1
D: NA
CDR3: CASSSIPGTEGAFF
DNA: TGTGCCAGCAGTTCCATCCCGGGCACTGAGGGAGCTTTCTTT

J: TRBJ2-1
size: few
V: TRBV15
D: NA
CDR3: CATSRDKGWGSYNEQFF
DNA: TGTGCCACCAGCAGAGATAAGGGGTGGGGGTCCTACAATGAGCAGTTCTTC

J: TRBJ1-2
size: few
V: TRBV7-9
D: NA
CDR3: CASGTTGLTF
DNA: TGTGCCAGCGGAACGACAGGCTTAACCTTC

J: TRBJ1-1
size: few
V: TRBV7-9
D: NA
CDR3: CASAVWGDGNTEAFF
DNA: TGTGCCAGCGCCGTCTGGGGGGATGGAAACACTGAAGCTTTCTTT

J: TRBJ1-1
size: few
V: TRBV4-2
D: NA
CDR3: CASSQARPGEMNTEAFF
DNA: TGTGCCAGCAGCCAAGCGCGCCCAGGGGAGATGAACACTGAAGCTTTCTTT

J: TRBJ2-1
size: few
V: TRBV7-4
D: TRBD1
CDR3: CASSLTGQGRNEQFF
DNA: TGTGCCAGCAGCTTAACGGGACAGGGACGTAATGAGCAGTTCTTC

J: TRBJ1-1
size: few
V: TRBV7-9
D: TRBD1
CDR3: CASSARTGGVGTEAFF
DNA: TGTGCCAGCAGCGCCCGGACAGGGGGCGTAGGCACTGAAGCTTTCTTT

J: TRBJ2-3
size: NA
V: TRBV28
D: TRBD2
CDR3: CASTLAGAYTDTQYF
DNA: TGTGCCAGCACACTAGCGGGGGCATACACAGATACGCAGTATTTT

J: TRBJ1-2
size: few
V: TRBV4-1
D: NA
CDR3: CASSQGRPNYGYTF
DNA: TGCGCCAGCAGCCAAGGCCGGCCTAACTATGGCTACACCTTC

J: TRBJ2-7
size: NA
V: TRBV19
D: TRBD2
CDR3: CASSMALAAYEQYF
DNA: TGTGCCAGTAGTATGGCACTAGCGGCCTACGAGCAGTACTTC

J: TRBJ2-5
size: NA
V: TRBV12-3/TRBV12-4
D: NA
CDR3: CASSFFSGIETQYF
DNA: TGTGCCAGCAGTTTTTTCTCGGGGATCGAGACCCAGTACTTC

J: TRBJ1-3
size: NA
V: TRBV7-6
D: NA
CDR3: CASSTPDGGNTIYF
DNA: TGTGCCAGCAGCACCCCGGACGGTGGAAACACCATATATTTT

J: TRBJ1-1
size: NA
V: TRBV28
D: NA
CDR3: CASRSQFMGTEAFF
DNA: TGTGCCAGCAGATCCCAGTTTATGGGAACTGAAGCTTTCTTT

J: TRBJ2-4
size: NA
V: TRBV7-6
D: TRBD2
CDR3: CASSGTSGRSRGKNIQYF
DNA: TGTGCCAGCAGCGGGACTAGCGGGAGATCCCGTGGCAAAAACATTCAGTACTTC

J: TRBJ2-2
size: NA
V: TRBV7-2
D: NA
CDR3: CASSSEGATGELFF
DNA: TGTGCCAGCAGCTCGGAGGGGGCAACCGGGGAGCTGTTTTTT

J: TRBJ2-1
size: many
V: TRBV27
D: TRBD2
CDR3: CASSPALAGGYNEQFF
DNA: TGTGCCAGCAGTCCCGCCCTAGCGGGGGGGTACAATGAGCAGTTCTTC

J: TRBJ2-5
size: NA
V: TRBV27
D: NA
CDR3: CASSLVGEPETQYF
DNA: TGTGCCAGCAGTTTAGTCGGAGAGCCAGAGACCCAGTACTTC

J: TRBJ1-1
size: NA
V: TRBV19
D: TRBD1
CDR3: CATGGGQGFVDTEAFF
DNA: TGTGCCACCGGCGGGGGACAGGGGTTTGTCGACACTGAAGCTTTCTTT